The 26 T cell receptor beta chains below all came from one sample that was sequenced in a study of beta chain features in type 1 diabetes. As every portion of the isolated RNA was reverse transcribed, the sequencing read expressed TCRB transcripts. Clones were read by immunoSEQ multiplex PCR, and TCRdb kept only the in-frame ones, dropping some. There are 200,000 to 250,000 clones in the sample; 9.5% to 13% occur only once, and approximately 1.5% lies in the top ten. Material for sequencing was central memory CD4+ T cells from blood. The receptor source for this set is a man between 18 and 29 years old in good health.

This chain connects TRBV5-4 to TRBJ2-1; unclear D gene. The V gene's germline CDR1 is SGHNT and CDR2 YYREEE (reference sequence). CDR3 length: 16 residues. The ends were cut back, 4 bases at V and 3 bases at J, with 17 bases in the middle. CDR3 DNA sequence: TGTGCCAGCAGCATTTTGACTGAGTCCGTCTACAATGAGCAGTTCTTC. Its protein is CASSILTESVYNEQFF.

This clone was found a few times. The identical CDR3 is also encoded by other nucleotide sequences in the sample. The chain carries TRBV6-5 and TRBJ1-1; D is perhaps TRBD1 (5 bases). The germline gives CDR1 MNHEY, CDR2 SVGAGI. This CDR3 has 13 residues. Trimming took off 6 bases at V and 1 base at J, with 9 bases between the two ends. The CDR3 is CASRQGQNTEAFF. CDR3 nucleotides: TGTGCCAGCAGACAAGGACAGAACACTGAAGCTTTCTTT.

This clone was observed a handful of times. The chain has TRBV15 and TRBJ2-3; the D gene is possibly TRBD2 (6 bases). The V gene's germline CDR1 is LNHNV and CDR2 YYDKDF (reference sequence). CDR3 length equals 15 residues. V lost 3 bases and J 8 bases, leaving 18 bases between the germline ends. CDR3 nucleotide sequence: TGTGCCACCAGCAGGGATAGGGGACTGGGAGGTACGCAGTATTTT. Amino acid sequence: CATSRDRGLGGTQYF.

The table lists this clone with a few counts. The chain carries TRBV7-9 and TRBJ2-1; no reliable D call. Deletions cut 1 base from V and 4 bases from J, with 8 bases between. Germline V gene data show CDR1 as SEHNR and CDR2 as FQNEAQ (reference sequence). The CDR3 totals 14 residues. CDR3 protein: CASSLETGYNEQFF. DNA of the CDR3: TGTGCCAGCAGCTTAGAGACTGGTTACAATGAGCAGTTCTTC.

This clone was counted many times. The CDR3 region has the DNA TGTGCCAGCACCCCCCCTGGCGGGAGGGATTACAATGAGCAGTTCTTC. It codes for CASTPPGGRDYNEQFF. The V gene is TRBV7-9, the J gene TRBJ2-1, with TRBD2 matching over 9 bases. The CDR3 loop spans 16 amino acids. The J segment lost 4 bases and the V segment lost 7 bases, leaving 11 bases of the junction unmatched. Germline assignment: CDR1 SEHNR and CDR2 FQNEAQ (reference sequence).

This sequence joins TRBV6-1 and TRBJ2-7; D possibly corresponds to TRBD1 (6 bases). Germline lookup yields CDR1 MNHNS and CDR2 SASEGT. The V gene lost 5 bases and the J gene lost 3 bases, with 11 bases spanning the gap. The CDR3 sequence is 13 residues long. DNA for the CDR3: TGTGCCAGCAGTAACCGGGACAACTACGAGCAGTACTTC. This encodes CASSNRDNYEQYF.

Many counts were recorded for this clone. This chain uses TRBV7-2 with TRBJ2-5; TRBD1 is a possible D gene (6 bases). CDR3 length equals 17 residues. From germline, CDR1 is SGHTA and CDR2 FQGNSA. V lost 0 bases to trimming and J lost 1 base, with 15 bases between them. Here the CDR3 reads CASSLAGVATGQETQYF. The CDR3 bases are TGTGCCAGCAGCTTAGCTGGAGTTGCGACAGGCCAAGAGACCCAGTACTTC.

This clone turned up a few times. The chain is built from TRBV11-2 and TRBJ2-4; no firm D call. The CDR3 runs 15 residues. Germline V gene data show CDR1 as SGHAT and CDR2 as FQNNGV. V was trimmed by 3 bases and J by 1 base, leaving 10 bases between them. The CDR3 spells CASSFIGLAKNIQYF. Written as DNA, the CDR3 is TGTGCCAGCAGCTTTATAGGGTTGGCCAAAAACATTCAGTACTTC.

A note on this clone: A far larger clone is just one base off, so this is likely a read error. The chain uses TRBV29-1 and TRBJ2-7; TRBD1 agrees at 9 bases. The V segment lost 1 base and the J segment 5 bases; nucleotides outside the gene matches: 3. Looked up from germline, CDR1 is SQVTM and CDR2 is ANQGSEA. This CDR3 spans 13 amino acids. Here the CDR3 reads CSVEGGQGHEQYF. CDR3 DNA sequence: TGCAGCGTTGAAGGGGGACAGGGACACGAGCAGTACTTC.

This rearrangement joins TRBV29-1 to TRBJ1-2; D not resolved. Germline-derived CDR1 and CDR2 are SQVTM and ANQGSEA. Deletions cut 5 bases from V and 8 bases from J, with 12 bases between. The CDR3 is made up of 11 amino acids. In nucleotides, the CDR3 is TGCAGCGTTCCCCGGATTGGGGGCTACACCTTC. This codes for CSVPRIGGYTF.

This clone was observed a few times. The rearrangement joins TRBV6-1 to TRBJ2-3, with TRBD2 identical over 8 bases. The germline V gene has CDR1 MNHNS and CDR2 SASEGT. J gave up 6 bases and V 6 bases, and 8 bases lay outside the gene matches. The CDR3 consists of 14 residues. The CDR3 nucleotides read TGTGCCAGCAGAAAACCAGCGGGGGCGGATACGCAGTATTTT. Amino acid sequence: CASRKPAGADTQYF.

This clone was counted a few times. The chain uses TRBV10-3 and TRBJ1-2; TRBD1 agrees at 11 bases. Unmatched junction bases numbered 3, after V lost 0 bases and J lost 6 bases. Germline CDR1 ENHRY, CDR2 SYGVKD. This CDR3 is built from 15 residues. The CDR3 nucleotides are TGTGCCATCAGTGAGTCGGGACAGGGGGATCATGGCTACACCTTC. This gives the protein CAISESGQGDHGYTF.

This clone was picked up a small number of times. V is TRBV4-1 and J is TRBJ2-5; D possibly corresponds to TRBD2 (6 bases). V lost 3 bases and J lost 4, with 24 bases in between. The CDR3 is 18 residues long. CDR1 MGHRA and CDR2 YSYEKL come from the germline V gene. CDR3 in amino acids: CASSQEGRTDGGGETQYF. The CDR3 DNA reads as TGCGCCAGCAGCCAGGAGGGTCGAACGGACGGCGGAGGAGAGACCCAGTACTTC.

The V call is TRBV29-1, the J call TRBJ2-2, with 9 bases fitting TRBD1. Germline assignment: CDR1 SQVTM and CDR2 ANQGSEA. V shed 3 bases, J shed 8 bases, and the junction held 7 bases outside the gene matches. The length of the CDR3 is 14 residues. CDR3 amino acids: CSVDGTGITGELFF. In DNA, the CDR3 is TGCAGCGTTGATGGGACAGGGATAACTGGGGAGCTGTTTTTT.

This clone was counted between two and nine times. The chain's CDR3 is CASRQPGQGSETQYF. The CDR3 DNA reads as TGCGCCAGCAGACAACCGGGACAGGGGAGTGAAACCCAGTACTTC. This chain joins TRBV5-1 and TRBJ2-5; TRBD1 aligns across 10 bases. Germline V lookup: CDR1 SGHRS, CDR2 YFSETQ. The CDR3 loop spans 15 amino acids. The V gene end was trimmed by 5 bases and the J gene end by 8 bases; junction bases not matched to a gene: 12.

In this sample, this clone turned up a few times. This rearrangement joins TRBV5-4 to TRBJ2-1, with TRBD2 matching 9 bases. Unmatched junction bases numbered 7, after V lost 3 bases and J lost 3 bases. Germline V gene lookup returns CDR1 SGHNT and CDR2 YYREEE (reference sequence). This CDR3 contains 16 residues. The CDR3, as DNA: TGTGCCAGCAGCTCCGCTCTAGCGGGGAGCTACAATGAGCAGTTCTTC. It specifies CASSSALAGSYNEQFF.

This clone was picked up a small number of times. The chain links TRBV2 to TRBJ1-3; D gene uncertain. CDR3 length: 13 residues. The germline V and J ends were trimmed by 8 bases and 0 bases, with 8 bases remaining between them. Germline CDR1 and CDR2: SNHLY and FYNNEI. CDR3 sequence: CASSVSSGNTIYF. The CDR3 nucleotides are TGTGCCAGCTCAGTAAGCTCTGGAAACACCATATATTTT. The entire variable domain, with the rest obtained from reference TRBV2 and TRBJ1-3, is as follows: EPEVTQTPSHQVTQMGQEVILRCVPISNHLYFYWYRQILGQKVEFLVSFYNNEISEKSEIFDDQFSVERPDGSNFTLKIRSTKLEDSAMYFCASSVSSGNTIYFGEGSWLTVV.

The chain links TRBV30 to TRBJ2-1; 9 nucleotides line up with TRBD1. The trim removed 0 bases at V and 5 bases at J, leaving 5 bases unmatched. The V gene's germline CDR1 is GTSNPN and CDR2 SVGIG (reference sequence). This CDR3 has 15 amino acids. The CDR3 DNA follows: TGTGCCTGGAGTGTCCCCGGGACAGGGAACAATGAGCAGTTCTTC. Translating it yields CAWSVPGTGNNEQFF.

The rearrangement joins TRBV6-1 to TRBJ1-1; D not resolved. The V end was cut by 2 bases, the J end by 3 bases, with 13 bases between. Germline CDR1 reads MNHNS; CDR2 reads SASEGT. The CDR3 runs 15 residues. CDR3 region: CASSESWGKDTEAFF. The DNA of the CDR3 is TGTGCCAGCAGTGAATCTTGGGGAAAGGACACTGAAGCTTTCTTT.

The chain couples TRBV25-1 to TRBJ2-1; 8 bases fit TRBD2. The CDR3 length is 16 residues. Trimming at V came to 4 bases and at J to 2 bases, leaving 7 bases not matched to a gene. CDR1 is MGHDK, CDR2 SYGVNS, per germline. This chain's CDR3 is CASSAQGAGAYNEQFF. CDR3 DNA sequence: TGTGCCAGCAGTGCTCAAGGAGCGGGAGCCTACAATGAGCAGTTCTTC. The full variable domain, rest sourced from reference TRBV25-1 and TRBJ2-1, is EADIYQTPRYLVIGTGKKITLECSQTMGHDKMYWYQQDPGMELHLIHYSYGVNSTEKGDLSSESTVSRIRTEHFPLTLESARPSHTSQYLCASSAQGAGAYNEQFFGPGTRLTVL.

This clone showed up just a few times. The genes are TRBV29-1 and TRBJ2-7, with a tentative D call TRBD2 (6 bases). There are 12 residues in the CDR3. V was clipped by 7 bases and J by 5 bases, with 15 bases between them. Germline V gives CDR1 SQVTM, CDR2 ANQGSEA. The CDR3 sequence is CSGGRLGDEQYF. The CDR3 DNA follows: TGCAGCGGGGGCAGACTAGGGGACGAGCAGTACTTC.

The table lists this clone with a few counts. V usage is TRBV9 and J usage is TRBJ2-7; no reliable D call. Germline CDR1 is SGDLS and CDR2 is YYNGEE. The CDR3 totals 14 residues. The V end was cut by 2 bases, the J end by 2 bases, with 11 bases between. The chain's CDR3 is CASSVNSLTYEQYF. The CDR3 DNA reads TGTGCCAGCAGCGTGAATAGCCTAACCTACGAGCAGTACTTC.

This clone was seen only a few times. For the CDR3, the DNA is TGTGCCAGCAGACCGGGACTAGCGGAAAAAAACATTCAGTACTTC. It specifies CASRPGLAEKNIQYF. The chain couples TRBV2 to TRBJ2-4; 11 positions agree with TRBD2. V shed 6 bases and J 4 bases; nucleotides not matched to a gene: 5. The CDR3 extends over 15 amino acids. Germline lookup yields CDR1 SNHLY and CDR2 FYNNEI.

This clone was detected a few times. V is TRBV25-1 and J is TRBJ2-3, with D possibly matching TRBD2 (6 bases). Trimming pared 3 bases from V and 4 bases from J, leaving 14 bases between. The CDR3 is made up of 15 amino acids. The germline V gene encodes CDR1 MGHDK and CDR2 SYGVNS. The CDR3 DNA reads as TGTGCCAGCAGTGAGGTTAGCGGAGTGGCAGATACGCAGTATTTT. Its protein is CASSEVSGVADTQYF.

This clone was detected only a few times. The chain uses TRBV6-6 and TRBJ2-5; D not certain. CDR1 MNHNY and CDR2 SVGAGI come from the germline V gene (reference sequence). The CDR3 has 14 amino acids. V lost 2 bases and J 5 bases, leaving 12 bases between the germline ends. For the CDR3, the DNA is TGTGCCAGCAGTTACCCACTCGATGAGGAGACCCAGTACTTC. It encodes CASSYPLDEETQYF.

This clone was counted between two and nine times. Other nucleotide sequences in the sample specify the same CDR3. The J gene is TRBJ2-3, the V gene TRBV28; D is unclear. Germline-derived CDR1 and CDR2 are MDHEN and SYDVKM. The V gene lost 1 base and the J gene lost 4 bases, with 3 bases spanning the gap. The CDR3 is 12 residues long. CDR3 DNA: TGTGCCAGCAGTTTATACCCAGATACGCAGTATTTT. Translated, it gives CASSLYPDTQYF.